The 23 T cell receptor beta chains listed next were all sequenced from one sample in a study of shared clonotypes between healthy human individuals (dated by TCRdb to the early 2020s). Library preparation employed the immunoSEQ multiplex PCR assay. Imported from immuneACCESS, the table was reduced by TCRdb to in-frame sequences with V and J called. These copies leave out some clones; in studies compared against another copy, an unresolved V gene accounts for under half, and the cause of the remainder is not known. The sample data list around 1.9 million clones, and about 93% of these were observed just once. The ten largest clones take up around 1.7% of the sample. CD8 naive samples were obtained by positive selection for CCR7 among CD45RO-negative cells, yielding a CD45RA+CCR7+ population from which TemRA cells were excluded. The sample comprised naive CD8+ T cells from PBMCs. The meaning of the sample's cell subset or site label: CD45RA+CCR7+. These receptors all stem from a man between 18 and 35 years old in good health. Some clones in this sample may be carry-over from other donors' samples.

V gene TRBV9 combines with J gene TRBJ2-7; TRBD1 matches at 11 bases. The V gene end was trimmed by 0 bases and the J gene end by 0 bases; junction bases not matched to a gene: 5. This CDR3 is built from 17 residues. Germline lookup yields CDR1 SGDLS and CDR2 YYNGEE. CDR3 sequence (DNA): TGTGCCAGCAGCGTAGTCGGGACAGGGGGTCCCTCCTACGAGCAGTACTTC. Protein: CASSVVGTGGPSYEQYF. The full variable domain, completed using reference TRBV9 and TRBJ2-7, is DSGVTQTPKHLITATGQRVTLRCSPRSGDLSVYWYQQSLDQGLQFLIQYYNGEERAKGNILERFSAQQFPDLHSELNLSSLELGDSALYFCASSVVGTGGPSYEQYFGPGTRLTVT.

This clone was found once. The chain uses TRBV29-1 and TRBJ2-1; D ambiguous. Germline CDR1 reads SQVTM; CDR2 reads ANQGSEA. This CDR3 has 13 residues. Trimming removed 2 bases at V and 5 bases at J, with 10 bases between. CDR3 sequence reads: CSVERLVDNEQFF. CDR3 bases: TGCAGCGTTGAAAGGCTAGTAGACAATGAGCAGTTCTTC.

A note on this clone: The same CDR3 is also encoded by other DNA sequences in this sample. V is TRBV18 and J is TRBJ2-3, with 10 bases that match TRBD2. CDR3 size: 15 residues. V shed 2 bases and J 1 base; nucleotides not matched to a gene: 0. Germline V gene data show CDR1 as KGHSH and CDR2 as LQKENI. CDR3 nucleotide sequence: TGTGCCAGCTCACCAGGGACTAGCGGCACAGATACGCAGTATTTT. It specifies CASSPGTSGTDTQYF.

The V call is TRBV7-2, the J call TRBJ1-3; weak D call: TRBD1 (6 bases). Germline CDR1 SGHTA, CDR2 FQGNSA. The CDR3 is 16 residues long. Deletions cut 4 bases from V and 3 bases from J, with 16 bases between. CDR3 protein: CASSYRRTVFGNTIYF. The CDR3 DNA reads TGTGCCAGCAGCTACCGTAGGACAGTCTTTGGAAACACCATATATTTT.

For this clone: Other nucleotide sequences from this sample produce the same CDR3. The V gene is TRBV7-9, the J gene TRBJ2-1; TRBD2 agrees at 8 bases. The CDR3 spans 13 residues. Germline CDR1 and CDR2: SEHNR and FQNEAQ (reference sequence). Germline trimming cut 3 bases from V and 6 bases from J; bases unmatched to any gene: 1. This CDR3 is CASSFGTSNEQFF. The CDR3 coding sequence is TGTGCCAGCAGCTTTGGGACTAGCAATGAGCAGTTCTTC.

Worth noting for this clone: The identical CDR3 is also encoded by other nucleotide sequences in the sample. The chain couples TRBV7-9 to TRBJ2-1; no clear D gene. Germline V gene data show CDR1 as SEHNR and CDR2 as FQNEAQ (reference sequence). There are 13 residues in the CDR3. V lost 0 bases to trimming and J lost 6 bases, with 6 bases between them. CDR3 residues: CASSLAPGNEQFF. The CDR3 DNA sequence: TGTGCCAGCAGCTTAGCCCCTGGCAATGAGCAGTTCTTC.

This chain joins TRBV27 and TRBJ2-5, with D perhaps TRBD2 (5 bases). V was clipped by 2 bases and J by 11 bases, with 12 bases between them. The V gene's germline CDR1 is MNHEY and CDR2 SMNVEV (reference sequence). CDR3 length: 12 residues. DNA for the CDR3: TGTGCCAGCAGTTTACCGAGCGGTGAGCAGTACTTC. This translates into CASSLPSGEQYF.

V gene TRBV13 combines with J gene TRBJ2-7; D could derive from TRBD1 or TRBD2 (5 bases each). The CDR3 is 14 amino acids. V gave up 2 bases and J gave up 0 bases, with 8 bases separating them. In germline, CDR1 is PRHDT, CDR2 FYEKMQ (reference sequence). In DNA form, the CDR3 reads TGTGCCAGCAGCTTATGGGGGAACTCCTACGAGCAGTACTTC. Translation gives CASSLWGNSYEQYF. The whole variable domain, filled in from reference TRBV13 and TRBJ2-7, reads AAGVIQSPRHLIKEKRETATLKCYPIPRHDTVYWYQQGPGQDPQFLISFYEKMQSDKGSIPDRFSAQQFSDYHSELNMSSLELGDSALYFCASSLWGNSYEQYFGPGTRLTVT.

In this sample, this clone turned up once. The chain links TRBV7-8 to TRBJ1-1, with a tentative D call TRBD1 (6 bases). Per the germline V gene, CDR1 is SGHVS and CDR2 is FQNEAQ. The CDR3 consists of 17 residues. Trimming removed 1 base from V and 1 base from J, with 16 bases in between. In DNA, the CDR3 is TGTGCCAGCAGCTTAGTGGCCCTTGGAGGGGGGAACACTGAAGCTTTCTTT. This encodes CASSLVALGGGNTEAFF.

The chain combines TRBV7-2 with TRBJ2-7; 12 bases align to TRBD2. Germline V lookup: CDR1 SGHTA, CDR2 FQGNSA. J was trimmed by 1 base and V by 2 bases; bases with no gene match: 9. There are 18 residues in the CDR3. This CDR3 is CASSLSRRTSGASYEQYF. DNA for the CDR3: TGTGCCAGCAGCTTAAGCCGAAGGACTAGCGGGGCTTCCTACGAGCAGTACTTC.

V usage is TRBV6-5 and J usage is TRBJ1-2; the match to TRBD1 covers 7 bases. Losses at the gene ends were 2 bases for V and 2 bases for J; bases not matched to a gene: 8. This CDR3 is built from 16 residues. Germline CDR1 MNHEY, CDR2 SVGAGI. The CDR3 loop is CASSYGTEIPNYGYTF. Here the CDR3 DNA reads TGTGCCAGCAGTTACGGGACAGAAATACCCAACTATGGCTACACCTTC.

The rearrangement links TRBV19 to TRBJ2-5, with a possible D match to TRBD2 (6 bases). The CDR3 length is 14 residues. The V end was cut by 6 bases, the J end by 5 bases, with 16 bases between. Germline assignment: CDR1 LNHDA and CDR2 SQIVND (reference sequence). In DNA, the CDR3 is TGTGCCAGTAGCCTTTACGGGGGAGGTGAGACCCAGTACTTC. It is translated as CASSLYGGGETQYF. Filled out from reference TRBV19 and TRBJ2-5, the complete variable domain reads DGGITQSPKYLFRKEGQNVTLSCEQNLNHDAMYWYRQDPGQGLRLIYYSQIVNDFQKGDIAEGYSVSREKKESFPLTVTSAQKNPTAFYLCASSLYGGGETQYFGPGTRLLVL.

Details on this clone: This sample also contains other DNA sequences that code for the same CDR3. The chain combines TRBV7-9 with TRBJ2-2; 7 positions match TRBD1. The germline V gene has CDR1 SEHNR and CDR2 FQNEAQ (reference sequence). CDR3 length equals 14 residues. The J segment lost 6 bases and the V segment lost 1 base, leaving 2 bases of the junction unmatched. The CDR3 sequence: CASSLGTGAGELFF. For the CDR3, the DNA is TGTGCCAGCAGCTTAGGAACAGGGGCCGGGGAGCTGTTTTTT.

This chain joins TRBV4-3 and TRBJ2-3; possibly TRBD1 for D (5 bases). The germline V and J ends were trimmed by 0 bases and 5 bases, with 12 bases remaining between them. The CDR3 is 15 amino acids. The germline gives CDR1 LGHNA, CDR2 YSLEER. CDR3 sequence: CASSQDGQGLDTQYF. The CDR3, as DNA: TGCGCCAGCAGCCAAGATGGGCAGGGCTTAGATACGCAGTATTTT.

The chain combines TRBV7-8 with TRBJ2-4; 10 positions agree with TRBD1. J lost 3 bases, V lost 2 bases, and 10 bases had no gene match. Germline V gives CDR1 SGHVS, CDR2 FQNEAQ. This CDR3 contains 18 residues. The CDR3 DNA reads TGTGCCAGCAGCTTACCAGAGACAGGGGGCAGGGGCAAAAACATTCAGTACTTC. Protein: CASSLPETGGRGKNIQYF.

This clone was seen once. This rearrangement joins TRBV5-8 to TRBJ2-7; D unresolved. Germline V gene sequence: CDR1 SGHTS, CDR2 YDEGEE. The CDR3 length is 16 residues. V lost 0 bases and J 3 bases, leaving 16 bases between the germline ends. The CDR3 sequence: CASSLAGFGEHYEQYF. The CDR3 DNA follows: TGTGCCAGCAGCTTGGCCGGTTTCGGCGAGCACTACGAGCAGTACTTC.

About this clone: Other DNA sequences in the sample encode the same CDR3. This chain links TRBV27 with TRBJ2-7; D is unclear. Germline loops: CDR1 MNHEY, CDR2 SMNVEV (reference sequence). The CDR3 extends over 14 amino acids. V lost 2 bases to trimming and J lost 1 base, with 9 bases between them. The CDR3 DNA reads as TGTGCCAGCAGTTTAAGGCTGGGATCCTACGAGCAGTACTTC. Encoded protein: CASSLRLGSYEQYF.

The count of this clone is one. The V and J genes are TRBV4-2 and TRBJ2-7, with 7 bases that match TRBD1. Germline V gene data show CDR1 as LGHNA and CDR2 as YNFKEQ. The V and J ends lost 0 bases and 2 bases, in that order; junction bases with no gene match: 7. The length of the CDR3 is 16 residues. The CDR3 nucleotides read TGTGCCAGCAGCCAAGATCCTGGGACAGAGACCTACGAGCAGTACTTC. It yields the protein CASSQDPGTETYEQYF.

V is TRBV6-1 and J is TRBJ2-2; no clear D. The germline gives CDR1 MNHNS, CDR2 SASEGT. V was shortened by 2 bases and J by 6 bases, with 10 bases between the two germline ends. This CDR3 has 14 amino acids. The CDR3 sequence is CASSEPGSSGELFF. The CDR3 nucleotides are TGTGCCAGCAGTGAACCTGGGTCTTCCGGGGAGCTGTTTTTT.

The J gene is TRBJ2-2, the V gene TRBV5-1, with TRBD2 identical over 8 bases. This CDR3 contains 17 residues. Trimming took 0 bases from V and 0 from J; bases not matched to a gene: 4. Germline values: CDR1 SGHRS, CDR2 YFSETQ. The CDR3 DNA follows: TGCGCCAGCAGCTTGGTTAGCGGGAACGCGAACACCGGGGAGCTGTTTTTT. Amino acids: CASSLVSGNANTGELFF.

This chain connects TRBV6-5 to TRBJ2-7; TRBD2 matches 8 bases. J was trimmed by 5 bases and V by 0 bases; bases with no gene match: 9. The V gene's germline CDR1 is MNHEY and CDR2 SVGAGI. The CDR3 is 16 amino acids. The chain's CDR3 is CASSYSIFAGGHEQYF. CDR3 DNA: TGTGCCAGCAGTTACTCGATATTCGCGGGAGGCCACGAGCAGTACTTC.

The rearrangement links TRBV6-5 to TRBJ2-7; 7 bases line up with TRBD1. The CDR3 covers 16 residues. The ends lost 0 bases at V and 2 bases at J; junction bases unmatched: 7. Germline V gene lookup returns CDR1 MNHEY and CDR2 SVGAGI. CDR3 loop: CASSYSIGTVAYEQYF. The CDR3 nucleotides are TGTGCCAGCAGTTACTCGATTGGGACAGTAGCCTACGAGCAGTACTTC.

The rearrangement joins TRBV7-3 to TRBJ2-2; 9 bases map to TRBD1. V lost 5 bases, J lost 6 bases, and 4 bases stayed unmatched. The CDR3 has 14 amino acids. Germline CDR1 and CDR2: SGHTA and FQGTGA. DNA for the CDR3: TGTGCCAGCAGCCCGGACAGGGGACCCGGGGAGCTGTTTTTT. As protein: CASSPDRGPGELFF.